This T cell receptor (beta chain) was obtained from a study of cytomegalovirus exposure and HLA in healthy donors. Study-wide background: An early release of data contained about 85 million unique TCRs, which came from HLA-typed donors. Study conclusions and caveats: Researchers reported in a later analysis that a missense DCLRE1C variant was tied to TCR beta V- and J-gene trimming. It was taken for granted in presence/absence analyses that sequencing depth across donors was roughly uniform.

As concerns this clone: What it binds is unknown.

PCR involved 60 Vbeta and 13 Jbeta primers. Libraries were prepared by immunoSEQ multiplex PCR; TCRdb keeps only in-frame clonotypes and omits some of them. The sample includes roughly 120,000 clones, 74% of them seen just once. The specimen was PBMCs. The source is a woman aged 50 to 65 in good health and CMV-seropositive.

CDR3 coding DNA: TGTGCCAGTACCCCGTCCGGGACAGGGAGAGGCTACACCTTC. Protein: CASTPSGTGRGYTF. The rearrangement links TRBV19 to TRBJ1-2; TRBD1 agrees at 9 bases. V lost 7 bases, J lost 8 bases, and 11 bases stayed unmatched. The CDR3 runs 14 residues. The germline V gene encodes CDR1 LNHDA and CDR2 SQIVND (reference sequence).